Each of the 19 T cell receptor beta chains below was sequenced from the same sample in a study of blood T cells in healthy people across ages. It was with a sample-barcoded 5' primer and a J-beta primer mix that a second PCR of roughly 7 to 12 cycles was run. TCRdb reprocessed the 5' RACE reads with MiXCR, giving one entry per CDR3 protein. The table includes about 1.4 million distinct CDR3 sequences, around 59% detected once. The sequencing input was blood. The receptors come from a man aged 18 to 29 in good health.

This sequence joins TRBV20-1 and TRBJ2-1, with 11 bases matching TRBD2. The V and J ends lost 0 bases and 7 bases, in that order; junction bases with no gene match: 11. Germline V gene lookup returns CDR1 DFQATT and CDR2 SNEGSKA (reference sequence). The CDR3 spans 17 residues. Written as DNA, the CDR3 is TGCAGTGCTAGAGATCTGTTTTCTAGCGGGAGGTTGAATGAGCAGTTCTTC. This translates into CSARDLFSSGRLNEQFF.

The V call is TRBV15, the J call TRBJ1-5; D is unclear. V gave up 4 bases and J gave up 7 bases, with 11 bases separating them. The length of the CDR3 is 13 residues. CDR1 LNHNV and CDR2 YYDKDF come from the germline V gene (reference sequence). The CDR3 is CATSTRDLQPQHF. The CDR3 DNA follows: TGTGCCACCAGCACTCGGGATTTGCAGCCCCAGCATTTT. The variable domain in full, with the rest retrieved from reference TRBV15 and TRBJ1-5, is DAMVIQNPRYQVTQFGKPVTLSCSQTLNHNVMYWYQQKSSQAPKLLFHYYDKDFNNEADTPDNFQSRRPNTSFCFLDIRSPGLGDTAMYLCATSTRDLQPQHFGDGTRLSIL.

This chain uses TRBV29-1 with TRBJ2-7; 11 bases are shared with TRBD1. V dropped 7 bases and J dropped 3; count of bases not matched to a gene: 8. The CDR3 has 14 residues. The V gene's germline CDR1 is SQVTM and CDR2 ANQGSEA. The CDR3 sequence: CSAASGTGGYEQYF. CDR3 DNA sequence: TGCAGCGCCGCGTCCGGGACAGGGGGCTACGAGCAGTACTTC.

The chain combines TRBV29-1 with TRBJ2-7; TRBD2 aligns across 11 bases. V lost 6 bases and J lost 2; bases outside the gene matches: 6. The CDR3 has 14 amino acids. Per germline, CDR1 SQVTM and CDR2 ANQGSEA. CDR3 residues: CSVYLAGGTYEQYF. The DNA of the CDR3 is TGCAGCGTGTATCTAGCGGGAGGTACCTACGAGCAGTACTTC.

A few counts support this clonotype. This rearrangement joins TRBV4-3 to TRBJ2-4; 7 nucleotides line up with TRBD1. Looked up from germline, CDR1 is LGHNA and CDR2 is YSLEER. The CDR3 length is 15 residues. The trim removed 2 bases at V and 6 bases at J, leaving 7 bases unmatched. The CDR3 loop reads CASSQSTGDANIQYF. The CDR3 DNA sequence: TGCGCCAGCAGCCAAAGTACAGGGGACGCAAACATTCAGTACTTC.

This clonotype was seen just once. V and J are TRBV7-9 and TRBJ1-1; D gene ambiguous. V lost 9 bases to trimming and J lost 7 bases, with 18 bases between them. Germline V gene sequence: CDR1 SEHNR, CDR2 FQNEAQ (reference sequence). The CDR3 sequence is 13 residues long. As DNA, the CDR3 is TGTGCCAGTCGATTGTACGTGGTTGATGAAGCTTTCTTT. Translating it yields CASRLYVVDEAFF.

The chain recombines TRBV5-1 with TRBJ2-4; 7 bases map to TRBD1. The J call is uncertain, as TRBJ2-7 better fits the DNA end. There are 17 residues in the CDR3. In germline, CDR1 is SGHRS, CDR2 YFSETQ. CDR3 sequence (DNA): TGCGCCAGCAGCTTGAAGGCTGTGGGGACAGCTTATAACGAGCAGTACTTC. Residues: CASSLKAVGTAYNEQYF.

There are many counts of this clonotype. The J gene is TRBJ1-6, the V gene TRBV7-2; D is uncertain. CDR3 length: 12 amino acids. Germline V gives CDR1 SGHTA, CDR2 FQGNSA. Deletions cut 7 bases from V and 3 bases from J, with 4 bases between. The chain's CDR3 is CASNLYNSPLHF. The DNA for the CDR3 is TGTGCCAGCAACCTCTATAATTCACCCCTCCACTTT.

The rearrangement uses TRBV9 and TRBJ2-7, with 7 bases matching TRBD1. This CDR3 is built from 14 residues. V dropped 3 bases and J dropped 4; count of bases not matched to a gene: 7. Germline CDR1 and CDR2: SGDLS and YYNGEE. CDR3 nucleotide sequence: TGTGCCAGCAGCGCCGACAGGGACGGTTACGAGCAGTACTTC. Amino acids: CASSADRDGYEQYF.

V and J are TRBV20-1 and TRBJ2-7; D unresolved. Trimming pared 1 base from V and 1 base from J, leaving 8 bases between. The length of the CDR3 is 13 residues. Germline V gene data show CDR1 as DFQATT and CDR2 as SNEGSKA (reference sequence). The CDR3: CSARAQASYEQYF. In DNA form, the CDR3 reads TGCAGTGCTAGAGCTCAGGCTTCCTACGAGCAGTACTTC.

The CDR3 bases are TGTGCCAGCAGCTTAGCAAACACGGGACTAGCCTACAATGAGCAGTTCTTC. It yields the protein CASSLANTGLAYNEQFF. The chain recombines TRBV7-9 with TRBJ2-1; TRBD2 matches at 8 bases. Germline lookup yields CDR1 SEHNR and CDR2 FQNEAQ (reference sequence). This CDR3 contains 17 residues. V gave up 0 bases and J gave up 2 bases; unmatched junction bases: 6.

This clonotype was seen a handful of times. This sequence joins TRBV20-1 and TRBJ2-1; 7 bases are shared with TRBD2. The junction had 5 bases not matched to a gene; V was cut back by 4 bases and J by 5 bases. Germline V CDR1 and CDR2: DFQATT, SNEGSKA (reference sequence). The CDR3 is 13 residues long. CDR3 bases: TGCAGTGCTAACGGGAGGACGAACAATGAGCAGTTCTTC. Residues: CSANGRTNNEQFF.

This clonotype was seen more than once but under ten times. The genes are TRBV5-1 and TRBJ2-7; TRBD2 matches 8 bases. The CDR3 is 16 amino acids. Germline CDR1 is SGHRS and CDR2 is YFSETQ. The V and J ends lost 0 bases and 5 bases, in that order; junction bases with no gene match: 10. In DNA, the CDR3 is TGCGCCAGCAGCTTGGAAGGCGCGGGAGGCACTCACGAGCAGTACTTC. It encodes CASSLEGAGGTHEQYF.

The CDR3, as DNA: TGCAGCGTTGAACGGGACCTCTTAGACACTGAAGCTTTCTTT. Protein sequence: CSVERDLLDTEAFF. The rearrangement joins TRBV29-1 to TRBJ1-1; a weak D match, TRBD1 (5 bases). The V end lost 2 bases, the J end lost 3 bases, and 13 bases lay between the germline ends. Germline lookup yields CDR1 SQVTM and CDR2 ANQGSEA. This CDR3 comprises 14 residues. Together with reference TRBV29-1 and TRBJ1-1, the CDR3 gives the full variable domain: SAVISQKPSRDICQRGTSLTIQCQVDSQVTMMFWYRQQPGQSLTLIATANQGSEATYESGFVIDKFPISRPNLTFSTLTVSNMSPEDSSIYLCSVERDLLDTEAFFGQGTRLTVV.

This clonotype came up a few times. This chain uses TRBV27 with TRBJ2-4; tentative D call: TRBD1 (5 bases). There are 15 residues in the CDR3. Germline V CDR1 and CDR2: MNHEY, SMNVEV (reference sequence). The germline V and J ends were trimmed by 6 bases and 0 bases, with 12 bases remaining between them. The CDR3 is CASRQGELAKNIQYF. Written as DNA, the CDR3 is TGTGCCAGCAGGCAGGGTGAACTAGCCAAAAACATTCAGTACTTC.

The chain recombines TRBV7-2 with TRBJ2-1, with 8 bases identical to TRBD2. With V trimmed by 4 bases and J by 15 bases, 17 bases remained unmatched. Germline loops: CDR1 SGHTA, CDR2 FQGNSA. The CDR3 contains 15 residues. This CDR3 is CASSSPLFGGGFPFF. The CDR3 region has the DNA TGTGCCAGCAGCTCGCCCCTTTTCGGGGGGGGCTTTCCGTTCTTC.

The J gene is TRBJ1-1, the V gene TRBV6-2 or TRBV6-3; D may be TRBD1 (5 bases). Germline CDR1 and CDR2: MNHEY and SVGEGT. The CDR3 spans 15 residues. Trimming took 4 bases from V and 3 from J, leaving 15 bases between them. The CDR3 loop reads CASSSLQAEDTEAFF. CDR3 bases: TGTGCCAGCAGTTCCCTACAGGCAGAGGACACTGAAGCTTTCTTT.

The CDR3 nucleotides are TGCAGCGTCGAACCCCCGGCGAGATACAATGAGCAGTACTTC. This codes for CSVEPPARYNEQYF. This chain joins TRBV29-1 and TRBJ2-1; D gene unclear. TRBJ2-7 matches the DNA end more closely, so the J call is doubtful. The germline V gene has CDR1 SQVTM and CDR2 ANQGSEA. This CDR3 comprises 14 residues.

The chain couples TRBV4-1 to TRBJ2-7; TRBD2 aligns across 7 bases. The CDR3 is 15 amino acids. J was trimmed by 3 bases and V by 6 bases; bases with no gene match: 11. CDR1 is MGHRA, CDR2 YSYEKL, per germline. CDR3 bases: TGCGCCAGCAGTCTTTCTAGCGGCGGCCGCTACGAGCAGTACTTC. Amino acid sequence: CASSLSSGGRYEQYF.